This T cell receptor beta chain originates from a study of CD8+ T cells in alopecia areata. Study-wide points: Tofacitinib significantly lowered scalp clonality and expanded CD8+ clones among the top 100. It was lesional scalp, especially alopecia totalis/universalis, that showed higher clonality than normal scalp.

After isolation, RNA underwent reverse transcription to generate cDNA as the sequencing template. Some clones are missing from TCRdb's copy, which holds only in-frame ones; the method was immunoSEQ multiplex PCR. Here the sample spans roughly 250,000 clones, 60% being singletons. The treatment denotes: oral pan-JAK inhibitor, 5-10 mg twice daily. As part of sample collection, lesional scalp punch biopsies and peripheral blood were taken from alopecia areata patients. The researchers isolated CD4+ and CD8+ T cells from PBMCs by sorting. This CDR3 has 15 residues. Unmatched junction bases numbered 6, after V lost 4 bases and J lost 0 bases. Germline CDR1 is MNHNS and CDR2 is SASEGT. A note on this clone: Its matching antigen is unknown.

This chain connects TRBV6-1 to TRBJ2-7; 7 nucleotides line up with TRBD1. The origin of this receptor is a human donor with alopecia areata. Here the sequenced sample was CD4+ T cells sorted from blood, taken around week 54, from a patient treated with tofacitinib. The CDR3 DNA follows: TGTGCCAGCAGTGCCTCGACAGGGATCTCCTACGAGCAGTACTTC. Amino acids: CASSASTGISYEQYF.